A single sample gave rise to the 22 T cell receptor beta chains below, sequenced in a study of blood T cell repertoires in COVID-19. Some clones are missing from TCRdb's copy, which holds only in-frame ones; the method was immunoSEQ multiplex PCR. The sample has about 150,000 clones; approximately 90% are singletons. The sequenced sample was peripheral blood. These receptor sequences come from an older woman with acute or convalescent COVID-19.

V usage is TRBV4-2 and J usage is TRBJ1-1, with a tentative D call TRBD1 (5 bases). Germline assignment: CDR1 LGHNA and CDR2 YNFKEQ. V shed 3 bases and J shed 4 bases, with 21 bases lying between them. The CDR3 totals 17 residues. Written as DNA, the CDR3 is TGTGCCAGCAGCCAGCCCATAACGGGGAGCGGGGGCACTGAAGCTTTCTTT. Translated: CASSQPITGSGGTEAFF.

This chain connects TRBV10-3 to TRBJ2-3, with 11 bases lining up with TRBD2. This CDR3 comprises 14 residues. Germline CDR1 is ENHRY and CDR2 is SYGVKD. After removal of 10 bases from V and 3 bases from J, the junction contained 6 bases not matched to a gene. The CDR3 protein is CATGTSGATDTQYF. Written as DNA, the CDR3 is TGTGCCACTGGGACTAGCGGAGCTACAGATACGCAGTATTTT.

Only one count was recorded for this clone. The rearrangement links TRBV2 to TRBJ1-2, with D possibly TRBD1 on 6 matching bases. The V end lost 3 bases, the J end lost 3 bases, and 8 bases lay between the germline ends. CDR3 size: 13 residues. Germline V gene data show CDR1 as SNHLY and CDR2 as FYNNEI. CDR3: CASSDEGDYGYTF. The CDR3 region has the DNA TGTGCCAGCAGTGATGAGGGGGACTATGGCTACACCTTC.

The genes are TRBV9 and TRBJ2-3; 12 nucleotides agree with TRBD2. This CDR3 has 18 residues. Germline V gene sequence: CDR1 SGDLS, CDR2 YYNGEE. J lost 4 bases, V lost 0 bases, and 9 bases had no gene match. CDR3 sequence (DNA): TGTGCCAGCAGCGTAGCCCTCCTAGCGGGGGGGCCAGCAGATACGCAGTATTTT. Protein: CASSVALLAGGPADTQYF.

The CDR3 spells CASSLATGRSPLHF. The CDR3 DNA follows: TGTGCCAGCAGCTTAGCAACAGGGCGTTCACCCCTCCACTTT. This chain links TRBV7-9 with TRBJ1-6; D perhaps matches TRBD1 (6 bases). V lost 0 bases and J lost 9, with 9 bases in between. The CDR3 consists of 14 residues. Germline CDR1 reads SEHNR; CDR2 reads FQNEAQ (reference sequence).

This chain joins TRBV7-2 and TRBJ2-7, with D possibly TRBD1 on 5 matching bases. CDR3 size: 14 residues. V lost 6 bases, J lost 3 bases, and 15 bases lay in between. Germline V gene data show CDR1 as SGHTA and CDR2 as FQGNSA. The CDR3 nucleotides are TGTGCCAGCAGTCTAGGCCAGGGTTACTACGAGCAGTACTTC. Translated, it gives CASSLGQGYYEQYF.

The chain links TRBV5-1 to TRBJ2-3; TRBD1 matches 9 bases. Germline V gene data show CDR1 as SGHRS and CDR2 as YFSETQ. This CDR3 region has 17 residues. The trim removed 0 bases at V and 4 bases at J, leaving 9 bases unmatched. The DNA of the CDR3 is TGCGCCAGCAGCTTGGCTGGGACAGGGCGTTTGGCAGATACGCAGTATTTT. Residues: CASSLAGTGRLADTQYF.

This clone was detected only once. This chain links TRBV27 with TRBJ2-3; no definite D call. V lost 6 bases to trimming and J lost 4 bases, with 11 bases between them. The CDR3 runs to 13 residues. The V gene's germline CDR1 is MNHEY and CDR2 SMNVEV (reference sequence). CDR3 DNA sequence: TGTGCCAGCAGCGCATTAGTCCCAGATACGCAGTATTTT. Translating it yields CASSALVPDTQYF.

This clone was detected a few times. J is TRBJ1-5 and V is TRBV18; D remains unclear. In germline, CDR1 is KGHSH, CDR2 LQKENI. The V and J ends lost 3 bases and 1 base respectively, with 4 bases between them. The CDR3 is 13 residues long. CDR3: CASSPESNQPQHF. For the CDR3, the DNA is TGTGCCAGCTCACCGGAGAGCAATCAGCCCCAGCATTTT.

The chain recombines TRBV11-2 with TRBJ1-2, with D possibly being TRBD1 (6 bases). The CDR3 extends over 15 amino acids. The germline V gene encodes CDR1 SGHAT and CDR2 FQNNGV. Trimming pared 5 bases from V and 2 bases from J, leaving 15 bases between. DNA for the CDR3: TGTGCCAGCAGCCTATTAGGGGGGGGCAACTATGGCTACACCTTC. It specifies CASSLLGGGNYGYTF.

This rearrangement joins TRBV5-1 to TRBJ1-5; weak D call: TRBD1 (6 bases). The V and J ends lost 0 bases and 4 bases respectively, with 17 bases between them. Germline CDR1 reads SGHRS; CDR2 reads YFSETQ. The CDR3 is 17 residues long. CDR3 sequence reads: CASSLEKVRGENQPQHF. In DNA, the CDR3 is TGCGCCAGCAGCTTGGAAAAGGTCAGGGGCGAGAATCAGCCCCAGCATTTT.

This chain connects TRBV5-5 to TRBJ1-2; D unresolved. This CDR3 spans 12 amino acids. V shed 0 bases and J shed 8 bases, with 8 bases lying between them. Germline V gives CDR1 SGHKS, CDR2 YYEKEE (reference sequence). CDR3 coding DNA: TGTGCCAGCAGCTTGGATAACCGGGGCTACACCTTC. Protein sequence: CASSLDNRGYTF.

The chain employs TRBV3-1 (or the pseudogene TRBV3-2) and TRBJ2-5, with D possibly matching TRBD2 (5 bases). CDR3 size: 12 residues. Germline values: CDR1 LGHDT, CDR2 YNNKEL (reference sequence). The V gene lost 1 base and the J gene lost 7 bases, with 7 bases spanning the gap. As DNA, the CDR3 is TGTGCCAGCAGCCAAGGAGAGGGGACCCAGTACTTC. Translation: CASSQGEGTQYF.

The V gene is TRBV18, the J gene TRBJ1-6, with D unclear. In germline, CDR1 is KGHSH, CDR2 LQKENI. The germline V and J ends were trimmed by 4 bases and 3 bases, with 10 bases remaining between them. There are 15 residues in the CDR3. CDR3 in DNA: TGTGCCAGCTCACAAGTAGAGGACTATAATTCACCCCTCCACTTT. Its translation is CASSQVEDYNSPLHF.

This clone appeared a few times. CDR3 coding DNA: TGTGCCAGCAGCTTGGGACAGGGAACTAATGAAAAACTGTTTTTT. Translation gives CASSLGQGTNEKLFF. The chain links TRBV7-9 to TRBJ1-4, with TRBD1 identical over 9 bases. CDR3 length: 15 residues. CDR1 SEHNR and CDR2 FQNEAQ come from the germline V gene (reference sequence). J was trimmed by 1 base and V by 3 bases; bases with no gene match: 0.

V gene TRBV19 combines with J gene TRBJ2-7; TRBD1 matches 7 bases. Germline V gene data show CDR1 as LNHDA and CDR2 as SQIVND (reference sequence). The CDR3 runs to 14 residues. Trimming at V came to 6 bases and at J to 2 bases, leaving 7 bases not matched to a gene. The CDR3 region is CASSRDSVTYEQYF. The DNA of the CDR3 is TGTGCCAGTAGCCGGGACAGCGTTACCTACGAGCAGTACTTC.

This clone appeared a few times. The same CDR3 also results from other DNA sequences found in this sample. CDR3 in DNA: TGTGCCAGCAGCCTTGGGACAGGGGATGGCTACACCTTC. Residues: CASSLGTGDGYTF. The chain carries TRBV11-2 and TRBJ1-2; 10 bases agree with TRBD1. With V trimmed by 5 bases and J by 6 bases, 3 bases remained unmatched. CDR1 is SGHAT, CDR2 FQNNGV, per germline. This CDR3 comprises 13 residues.

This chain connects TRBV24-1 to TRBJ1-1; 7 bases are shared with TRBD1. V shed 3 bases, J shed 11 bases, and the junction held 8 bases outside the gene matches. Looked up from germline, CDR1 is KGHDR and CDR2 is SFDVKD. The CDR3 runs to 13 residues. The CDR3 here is CATSDGTEIQAFF. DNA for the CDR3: TGTGCCACCAGTGATGGGACAGAGATCCAGGCTTTCTTT.

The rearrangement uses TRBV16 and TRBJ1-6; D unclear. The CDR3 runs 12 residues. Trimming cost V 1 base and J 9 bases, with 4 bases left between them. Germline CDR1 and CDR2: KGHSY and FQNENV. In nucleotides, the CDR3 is TGTGCCAGCAGCCAATGGAGTTCACCCCTCCACTTT. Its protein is CASSQWSSPLHF.

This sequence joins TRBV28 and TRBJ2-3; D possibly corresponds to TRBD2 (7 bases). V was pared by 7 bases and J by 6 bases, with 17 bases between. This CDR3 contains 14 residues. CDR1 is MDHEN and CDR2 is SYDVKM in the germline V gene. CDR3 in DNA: TGTGCCAGCACCAAAGGGGGGGTAAGGGATACGCAGTATTTT. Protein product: CASTKGGVRDTQYF.

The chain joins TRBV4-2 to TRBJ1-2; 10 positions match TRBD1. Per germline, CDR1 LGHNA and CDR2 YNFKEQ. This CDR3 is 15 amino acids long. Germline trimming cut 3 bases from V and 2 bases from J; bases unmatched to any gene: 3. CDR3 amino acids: CASSHPGQGNYGYTF. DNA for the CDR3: TGTGCCAGCAGCCATCCGGGACAGGGGAACTATGGCTACACCTTC.

CDR3 in amino acids: CASRGGLRNTGELFF. CDR3 DNA: TGTGCCAGCAGAGGGGGTTTGAGGAACACCGGGGAGCTGTTTTTT. The rearrangement links TRBV28 to TRBJ2-2, with D possibly being TRBD1 (6 bases). V was clipped by 6 bases and J by 1 base, with 12 bases between them. The CDR3 is 15 residues long. Germline-derived CDR1 and CDR2 are MDHEN and SYDVKM.